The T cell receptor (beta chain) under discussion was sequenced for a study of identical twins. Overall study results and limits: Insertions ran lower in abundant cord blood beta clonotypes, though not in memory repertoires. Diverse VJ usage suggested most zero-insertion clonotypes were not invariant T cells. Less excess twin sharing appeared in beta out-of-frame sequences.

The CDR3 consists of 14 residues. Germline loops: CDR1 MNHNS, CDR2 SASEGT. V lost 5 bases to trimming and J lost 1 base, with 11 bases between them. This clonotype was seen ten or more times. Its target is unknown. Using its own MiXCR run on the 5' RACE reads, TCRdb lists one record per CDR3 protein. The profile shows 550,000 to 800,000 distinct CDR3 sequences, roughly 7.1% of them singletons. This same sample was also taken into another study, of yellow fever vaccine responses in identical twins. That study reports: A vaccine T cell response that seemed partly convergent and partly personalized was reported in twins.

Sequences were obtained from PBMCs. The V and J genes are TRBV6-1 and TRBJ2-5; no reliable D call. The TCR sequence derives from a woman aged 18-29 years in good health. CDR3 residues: CASSKGRIQETQYF. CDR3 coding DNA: TGTGCCAGCAGTAAAGGACGGATCCAAGAGACCCAGTACTTC.